Following are 3 T cell receptor beta chains from one sample sequenced in a study of blood T cells in healthy people across ages. With a J-beta primer mix and a sample-barcoded 5' primer, a second PCR ran about 7 to 11 cycles. Via MiXCR, TCRdb re-called the 5' RACE reads, giving one row per CDR3 protein. The sample records about 620,000 distinct CDR3 sequences, approximately 52% being singletons. Input material: blood. These receptors came from a woman older than 75 in good health.

V is TRBV4-1 and J is TRBJ2-5; D is unclear. CDR1 is MGHRA, CDR2 YSYEKL, per germline. V shed 1 base and J shed 4 bases, with 7 bases lying between them. CDR3 length: 13 residues. This CDR3 is CASSQGTLETQYF. The CDR3 DNA sequence: TGCGCCAGCAGCCAAGGAACACTAGAGACCCAGTACTTC.

This clonotype was counted many times. J is TRBJ2-1 and V is TRBV12-3 or TRBV12-4; 10 bases fit TRBD1. J lost 0 bases, V lost 6 bases, and 5 bases had no gene match. The CDR3 is made up of 16 amino acids. Here the CDR3 reads CASSPGQGSSYNEQFF. DNA of the CDR3: TGTGCCAGCAGCCCGGGACAGGGGAGCTCCTACAATGAGCAGTTCTTC.

This chain uses TRBV6-4 with TRBJ2-1; 8 bases match TRBD2. The V gene's germline CDR1 is MRHNA and CDR2 SNTAGT. V lost 2 bases and J lost 8; bases outside the gene matches: 5. CDR3 length: 14 amino acids. The CDR3 nucleotides are TGTGCCAGCAGTGACCTAGCGGGTGGGGATGAGCAGTTCTTC. Residues: CASSDLAGGDEQFF.